The text below deals with one T cell receptor (beta chain). Ten or more counts support this clonotype. No antigen is known for it. The sample holds no much larger clone one base away, and base qualities are not on file. V is trimmed back by 4 bases and J by 9 bases, and the junction contains 2 bases that no gene match accounts for. The CDR3 runs 11 amino acids, cysteine and phenylalanine included. This entry keeps only the CDR3 DNA: 33 bases, framed from base 1. For CDR1 and CDR2, the germline V gene lists MNHEY and SVGEGT. The data were obtained in a study of T cells in Graves' hyperthyroidism and ophthalmopathy (dated by TCRdb to between 2017 and 2020). Describing the broader study: Peripheral blood was collected at initial diagnosis, before any treatment. TCR V-J signatures able to tell the groups apart were searched for in a discovery cohort of approximately 95 patients, of whom more than 40 had Graves' ophthalmopathy and 57 had stable Graves' hyperthyroidism. An independent validation cohort of 18 to 20 hyperthyroidism patients and about 15 patients who later progressed to ophthalmopathy tested prospective prediction of ophthalmopathy. The approximately 100 discovery patients were divided at random into training and test sets in a 7:3 ratio. In more than five Graves' hyperthyroidism patients, the study also compared T-cell repertoires from thyroid tissue with T-cell repertoires from blood. After sampling, hyperthyroidism patients received methimazole starting at 30 mg daily, and ophthalmopathy patients received high-dose intravenous methylprednisolone. According to the paper, TCR Vbeta CDR3 sequencing was carried out on approximately 140 peripheral blood samples, which came from 40 to 45 ophthalmopathy, around 74 hyperthyroidism and roughly 17 progressor patients.

TCR beta CDR3 regions were amplified from RNA transcripts. For the first round of RT-PCR on the TCR CDR3, the HTBI primer set was used together with the Qiagen OneStep RT-PCR kit. Libraries were constructed in a second round of multiplex PCR, after which size selection and purification were carried out. The libraries were sequenced on an Illumina HiSeq2000 using paired-end 100 bp reads. Turning to the authors' computational methods: SOAPnuke was used to process the raw data, removing reads that contained adapters or uncalled bases, had a mean Phred below 15, or lacked an exact match to the constant primer or identifier. COPE v1.2.5 was used to merge the high-quality paired reads, and each unique nucleotide sequence was defined as a clonotype. MiTCR v1.1 was used to align the clonotypes against IMGT TRBV, TRBD and TRBJ reference segments. Analysis was restricted to V-J combinations with a frequency above 0.0001, which covered about 99% of repertoires. A TCS score was defined as the ratio between F50 (clonal expansion) and ExV (chaos), using BLOSUM62-based TCRdist between CDR3 peptides within each V-J. Welch's t-statistics and random forest reduced roughly 540 V-J features to roughly 13, which were used in a naive Bayes classifier (R e1071). Using fastp at Q25 and MiXCR, TCRdb reprocessed the public reads and kept productive beta chains. CDR3 protein sequences are deduplicated, and each keeps its most common genes and DNA. TCRdb, rather than the study authors, made the V and J calls. In all, the sample holds around 340,000 distinct CDR3 sequences, and 15% to 20% of those were seen once. The biggest ten clones account for 15% of the sample.

In the ophthalmopathy patients, disease was moderately to severely active, with a Clinical Activity Score of 3 or more, a NOSPECS grade of 4 or more, and a duration of less than 3 months. The study excluded patients with uncontrolled infections, other autoimmune diseases, pregnancy or lactation. Clinical symptoms, serum thyroxine and TRAb, thyroid ultrasound, and orbital computed tomography formed the basis for the diagnoses. PBMCs were separated from 10 ml of fresh peripheral blood using Ficoll-Paque density gradient centrifugation. Trizol reagent was used to extract total RNA, and RNA quality was then checked on an Agilent 2100 Bioanalyzer. General study outcomes and caveats: Most expanded thyroid clonotypes (frequency above 0.001) were also detected in blood, a finding suggesting that blood repertoires may reflect thyroid immune responses. A 13 V-J signature model separated ophthalmopathy from stable hyperthyroidism, with approximately 86% sensitivity and roughly 82% specificity in cross-validation and 80%/75% in testing. In validation, progression to ophthalmopathy was predicted by the model with about 70% sensitivity and approximately 78% specificity, a median of roughly 6 months before onset. Sample size was not statistically predetermined, and investigators were not blinded to group allocation.

The TCR was taken from a middle-aged woman with Graves' ophthalmopathy. Sequenced: blood. The chain uses TRBV6-2 or TRBV6-3 and TRBJ1-1, and 7 junctional nucleotides match TRBD1. The CDR3 region reads CASSLGQKAFF. The DNA sequence is as follows: TGTGCCAGCAGTTTGGGACAGAAAGCTTTCTTT.